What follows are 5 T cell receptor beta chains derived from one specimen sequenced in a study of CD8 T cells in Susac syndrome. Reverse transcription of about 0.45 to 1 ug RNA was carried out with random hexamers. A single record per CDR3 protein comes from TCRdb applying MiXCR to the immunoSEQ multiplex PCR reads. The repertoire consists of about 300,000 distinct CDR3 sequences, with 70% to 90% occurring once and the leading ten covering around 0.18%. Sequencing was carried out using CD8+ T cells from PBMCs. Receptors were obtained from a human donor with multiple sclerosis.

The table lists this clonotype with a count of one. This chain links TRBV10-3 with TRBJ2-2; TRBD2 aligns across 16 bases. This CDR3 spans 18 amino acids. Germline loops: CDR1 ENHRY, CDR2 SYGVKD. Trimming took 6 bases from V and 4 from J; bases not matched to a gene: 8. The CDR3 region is CAIRGTSGRAMSTGELFF. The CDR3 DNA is TGTGCCATCAGGGGGACTAGCGGGAGGGCCATGTCCACCGGGGAGCTGTTTTTT.

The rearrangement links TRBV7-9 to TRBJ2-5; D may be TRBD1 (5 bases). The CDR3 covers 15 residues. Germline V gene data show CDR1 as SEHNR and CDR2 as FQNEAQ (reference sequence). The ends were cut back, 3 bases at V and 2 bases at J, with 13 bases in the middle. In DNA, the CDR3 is TGTGCCAGCAGCTTGAGCGTGGGGCTACAAGAGACCCAGTACTTC. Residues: CASSLSVGLQETQYF.

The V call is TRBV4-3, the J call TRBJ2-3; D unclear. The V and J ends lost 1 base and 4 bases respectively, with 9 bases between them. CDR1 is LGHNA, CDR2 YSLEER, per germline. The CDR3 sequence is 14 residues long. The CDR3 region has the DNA TGCGCCAGCAGCCAAGGTCCAGGAGCAGATACGCAGTATTTT. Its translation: CASSQGPGADTQYF.

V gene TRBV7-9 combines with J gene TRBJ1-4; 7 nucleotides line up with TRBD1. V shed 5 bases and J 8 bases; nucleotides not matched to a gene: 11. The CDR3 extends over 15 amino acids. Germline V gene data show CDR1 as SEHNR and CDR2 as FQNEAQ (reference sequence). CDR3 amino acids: CASSPRRQGGEKLFF. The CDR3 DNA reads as TGTGCCAGCAGCCCGAGGAGACAGGGTGGCGAAAAACTGTTTTTT.

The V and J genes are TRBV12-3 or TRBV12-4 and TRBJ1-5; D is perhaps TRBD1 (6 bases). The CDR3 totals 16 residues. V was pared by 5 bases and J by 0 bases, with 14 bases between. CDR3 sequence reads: CASSQGGPLSNQPQHF. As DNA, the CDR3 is TGTGCCAGCAGTCAAGGGGGTCCGCTTAGCAATCAGCCCCAGCATTTT.